This is a list of T cell receptor beta chains from one sample in a study of OX40 agonist ivuxolimab in advanced cancers. The repertoire was sequenced with immunoSEQ multiplex PCR; TCRdb's copy has only in-frame clones and lacks some. Here the sample spans 55,000 to 85,000 clones, under 90% being singletons. Material: CD4+ or CD8+ T cells sorted from blood, obtained in a trial of the OX40 agonist ivuxolimab. The receptors here all came from an adult with an advanced solid tumor such as melanoma, head and neck, liver or kidney cancer. CDR3s include the opening cysteine and the closing phenylalanine or tryptophan. The D gene is left open where the match is weak. Expanded clones get a size class; other rows say once, few or many, or leave the size out.

>TRBV28|NA|TRBJ2-5|NA
TGTGCCAGTATTACCCCGGGGTTGTCAGAGACCCAGTACTTC
CASITPGLSETQYF
>TRBV5-4|NA|TRBJ1-2|NA
TGTGCCAGCGCTCAAGGGGACTATGGCTACACCTTC
CASAQGDYGYTF
>TRBV7-9|NA|TRBJ1-6|NA
TGTGCCAGCAGCTTAGTGAATTTCGGAGGGCCCCTCCACTTT
CASSLVNFGGPLHF
>TRBV6-6|NA|TRBJ1-1|NA
TGTGCCAGCCCCCCCCCACCCACTGAAGCTTTCTTT
CASPPPPTEAFF
>TRBV14|NA|TRBJ2-1|NA
TGTGCCAGCAGCCAACAAAACAGGGCGCAACAGTTCTTC
CASSQQNRAQQFF
>TRBV11-2|TRBD1|TRBJ1-6|NA
TGTGCCAGCAGTCGACGGACAGGGGGCTCGAATTCACCCCTCCACTTT
CASSRRTGGSNSPLHF
>TRBV9|NA|TRBJ1-2|NA
TGTGCCAGCAGCGTCAGTCTAGAGAACTATGGCTACACCTTC
CASSVSLENYGYTF
>TRBV19|NA|TRBJ1-3|NA
TGTGCCAGTAGTACCGACAACTCTGGAAACACCATATATTTT
CASSTDNSGNTIYF
>TRBV4-3|NA|TRBJ2-7|NA
TGCGCCAGCAGCCCGGCAAGGAGGCCCTACGAGCAGTACTTC
CASSPARRPYEQYF
>TRBV2|NA|TRBJ1-5|NA
TGTGCCAGCAGTGAAGGAAGGGAGGGTCAGCCCCAGCATTTT
CASSEGREGQPQHF
>TRBV2|NA|TRBJ1-1|NA
TGTGCCAGCAGTGAAAATTCGGGGGTCGAAGCTTTCTTT
CASSENSGVEAFF
>TRBV9|NA|TRBJ2-3|few
TGTGCCAGCAGCGTAGGACTGACTAGCACAGATACGCAGTATTTT
CASSVGLTSTDTQYF
>TRBV7-8|NA|TRBJ1-1|once
TGTGCCAGCAGCTTGGTTTCCGGCGCTGAAGCTTTCTTT
CASSLVSGAEAFF
>TRBV15|NA|TRBJ2-5|NA
TGTGCCACCAGCAGAGATCCGGGGGAGACCCAGTACTTC
CATSRDPGETQYF
>TRBV21-1|NA|TRBJ2-1|NA
TGTGCCGAACAGGGGGCGACTGAGCAGTTCTTC
CAEQGATEQFF
>TRBV4-1|NA|TRBJ2-1|once
TGCGCCAGCAGCCAAGCCAGTGGGGGGTACAATGAGCAGTTCTTC
CASSQASGGYNEQFF
>TRBV5-6|NA|TRBJ2-3|NA
TGTGCCAGCAGCGGGCTAGAAAGCACAGATACGCAGTATTTT
CASSGLESTDTQYF
>TRBV4-3|NA|TRBJ1-5|NA
TGCGCCAGCAGCCAAGAAGGGTATAGCAATCAGCCCCAGCATTTT
CASSQEGYSNQPQHF
>TRBV18|NA|TRBJ2-1|NA
TGTGCCAGCTCACCGGGGGTCGGTGATGAGCAGTTCTTC
CASSPGVGDEQFF
>TRBV2|NA|TRBJ1-1|once
TGTGCCAGCAGTCCCAGGGGATCGGCCACTGAAGCTTTCTTT
CASSPRGSATEAFF
>TRBV5-1|NA|TRBJ1-6|once
TGCGCCAGCCGGGAGATCAATTCACCCCTCCACTTT
CASREINSPLHF
>TRBV5-6|TRBD1|TRBJ1-1|NA
TGTGCCAGCAGCCTACCGGGACAGGGGGTTAAAGGGGAAGCTTTCTTT
CASSLPGQGVKGEAFF
>TRBV19|NA|TRBJ2-7|once
TGTGCCAGTAGTATAGACAGGGGTTCTTCTCGGGAGCAGTACTTC
CASSIDRGSSREQYF
>TRBV20-1|NA|TRBJ2-5|NA
TGCAGTGCTAGGGGTCAAGAGACCCAGTACTTC
CSARGQETQYF
>TRBV2|TRBD1|TRBJ1-5|NA
TGTGCCAGCAGTACCCCCGGGGACAGGGGAGGTCAGCCCCAGCATTTT
CASSTPGDRGGQPQHF
>TRBV5-1|NA|TRBJ1-1|once
TGCGCCAGCAGCTCAGACGGAAACACTGAAGCTTTCTTT
CASSSDGNTEAFF
>TRBV4-1|NA|TRBJ1-4|NA
TGCGCCAGCAGCCATACAGGGTATCACCCTGCAACTAATGAAAAACTGTTTTTT
CASSHTGYHPATNEKLFF
>TRBV5-4|NA|TRBJ1-2|NA
TGTGCCAGCAGCTTAGGGCAGGGGCGGAATGGCTACACCTTC
CASSLGQGRNGYTF
>TRBV7-8|TRBD1|TRBJ2-2|NA
TGTGCCAGCAGCCTGGACAGGGAGGTTACCGGGGAGCTGTTTTTT
CASSLDREVTGELFF
>TRBV27|TRBD2|TRBJ2-1|NA
TGTGCCAGCAGACTATGGACTAGCGGGGGGTACAATGAGCAGTTCTTC
CASRLWTSGGYNEQFF
>TRBV19|NA|TRBJ2-7|NA
TGTGCCAGTAGTACCCAAAGTAGGGGCGACTACGAGCAGTACTTC
CASSTQSRGDYEQYF
>TRBV18|TRBD2|TRBJ2-3|NA
TGTGCCAGCTCACCCCTTCGATTAGCGGGGGGAAGAGATACGCAGTATTTT
CASSPLRLAGGRDTQYF
>TRBV5-4|NA|TRBJ2-7|medium-sized
TGTGCCAGCAGCCTCAGGGATCGTTCCTACGAGCAGTACTTC
CASSLRDRSYEQYF
>TRBV10-3|NA|TRBJ1-2|NA
TGTGCCATCAGTGCCTCGCGGGAGAACTATGGCTACACCTTC
CAISASRENYGYTF
>TRBV6-6|NA|TRBJ1-5|NA
TGTGCCAGCACCACCCTGGGGCCCCAGCATTTT
CASTTLGPQHF
>TRBV5-1|TRBD1|TRBJ2-5|NA
TGCGCCAGCAGCCCGGGACAGGGACAAGAGACCCAGTACTTC
CASSPGQGQETQYF
>TRBV5-1|NA|TRBJ1-2|once
TGCGCCAGCAGCTTGACCGACGGAATCTATGGCTACACCTTC
CASSLTDGIYGYTF
>TRBV7-6|NA|TRBJ2-2|NA
TGTGCCAGCAGCGCAGCGGCCGCCGGGGAGCTGTTTTTT
CASSAAAAGELFF
>TRBV5-1|NA|TRBJ1-4|NA
TGCGCCAGCAGCTTGGTGCCATCTAATGAAAAACTGTTTTTT
CASSLVPSNEKLFF
>TRBV18|TRBD1|TRBJ2-5|NA
TGTGCCAGCTCACCTCAAGGGACAGAAGAGACCCAGTACTTC
CASSPQGTEETQYF
>TRBV29-1|TRBD1|TRBJ2-1|NA
TGCGTCGCTGGCAGGGGGCTTAGTGAGCAGTTCTTC
CVAGRGLSEQFF
>TRBV27|NA|TRBJ1-2|NA
TGTGCCAGCAGTCTAGCGACAGGACTGGATGGCTACACCTTC
CASSLATGLDGYTF
>TRBV5-3|NA|TRBJ2-5|NA
TGTGCCAGAAGCTTGGAAAGGCAGGCTTTAGAAGAGACCCAGTACTTC
CARSLERQALEETQYF
>TRBV18|NA|TRBJ2-7|NA
TGTGCCAGCTCACTTGGCGGGGGACAGACCTACGAGCAGTACTTC
CASSLGGGQTYEQYF
>TRBV2|TRBD1|TRBJ1-2|NA
TGTGCCAGCAGTGAAGCCCAGGGGGCACTTGGCTACACCTTC
CASSEAQGALGYTF
>TRBV7-2|TRBD1|TRBJ1-2|few
TGTGCCAGCAGCTTAGGTCCCACAGGGGCTGGCTACACCTTC
CASSLGPTGAGYTF
>TRBV7-3|TRBD1|TRBJ2-1|NA
TGTGCCAGCAGCGCAGGGGGCAATGAGCAGTTCTTC
CASSAGGNEQFF